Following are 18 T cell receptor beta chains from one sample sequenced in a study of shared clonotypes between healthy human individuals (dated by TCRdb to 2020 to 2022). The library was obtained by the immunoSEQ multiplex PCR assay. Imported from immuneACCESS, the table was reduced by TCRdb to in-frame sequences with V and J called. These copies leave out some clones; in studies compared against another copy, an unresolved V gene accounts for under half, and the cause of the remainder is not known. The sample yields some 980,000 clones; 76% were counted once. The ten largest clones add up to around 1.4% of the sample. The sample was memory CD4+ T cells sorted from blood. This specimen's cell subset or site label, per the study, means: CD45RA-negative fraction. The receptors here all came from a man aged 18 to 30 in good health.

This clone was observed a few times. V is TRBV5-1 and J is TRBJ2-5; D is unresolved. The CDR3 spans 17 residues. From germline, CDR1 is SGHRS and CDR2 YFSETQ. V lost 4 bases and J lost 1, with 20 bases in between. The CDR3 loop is CASSAMFQAGFQETQYF. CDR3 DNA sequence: TGCGCCAGCAGCGCCATGTTCCAGGCTGGGTTCCAAGAGACCCAGTACTTC.

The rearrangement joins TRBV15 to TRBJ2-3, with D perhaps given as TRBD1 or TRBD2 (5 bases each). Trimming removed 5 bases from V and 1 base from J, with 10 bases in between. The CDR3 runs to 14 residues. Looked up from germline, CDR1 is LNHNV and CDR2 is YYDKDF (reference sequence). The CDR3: CATSPGRGTDTQYF. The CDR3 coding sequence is TGTGCCACCAGCCCGGGGCGGGGCACAGATACGCAGTATTTT.

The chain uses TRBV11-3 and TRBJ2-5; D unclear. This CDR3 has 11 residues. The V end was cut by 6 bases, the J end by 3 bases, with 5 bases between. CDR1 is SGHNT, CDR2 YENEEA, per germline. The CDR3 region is CASRPEETQYF. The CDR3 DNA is TGTGCCAGCAGACCGGAAGAGACCCAGTACTTC.

The CDR3 spells CASRATGTVTQYF. The CDR3, as DNA: TGTGCCAGCAGGGCTACCGGGACTGTGACCCAGTACTTC. The J gene is TRBJ2-5, the V gene TRBV6-5; D may be TRBD2 (6 bases). Trimming cost V 6 bases and J 7 bases, with 15 bases left between them. Looked up from germline, CDR1 is MNHEY and CDR2 is SVGAGI. There are 13 residues in the CDR3.

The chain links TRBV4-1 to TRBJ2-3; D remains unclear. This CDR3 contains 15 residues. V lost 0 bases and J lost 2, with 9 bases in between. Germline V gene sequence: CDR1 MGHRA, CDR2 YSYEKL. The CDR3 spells CASSQEQKNTDTQYF. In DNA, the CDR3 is TGCGCCAGCAGCCAAGAACAAAAAAACACAGATACGCAGTATTTT.

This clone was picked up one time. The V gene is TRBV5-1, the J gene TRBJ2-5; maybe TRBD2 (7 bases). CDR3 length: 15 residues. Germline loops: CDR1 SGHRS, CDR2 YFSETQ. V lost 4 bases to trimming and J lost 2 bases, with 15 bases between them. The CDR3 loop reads CASSRGGTGQETQYF. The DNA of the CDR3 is TGCGCCAGCAGCCGCGGGGGCACGGGGCAAGAGACCCAGTACTTC. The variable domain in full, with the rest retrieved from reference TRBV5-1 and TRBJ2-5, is KAGVTQTPRYLIKTRGQQVTLSCSPISGHRSVSWYQQTPGQGLQFLFEYFSETQRNKGNFPGRFSGRQFSNSRSEMNVSTLELGDSALYLCASSRGGTGQETQYFGPGTRLLVL.

The CDR3 bases are TGTGCCAGCAGTTACTCTGGGATCCCAAACTATGGCTACACCTTC. It encodes CASSYSGIPNYGYTF. V gene TRBV6-5 combines with J gene TRBJ1-2; unclear D gene. Trimming pared 0 bases from V and 2 bases from J, leaving 10 bases between. The CDR3 length is 15 residues. Germline lookup yields CDR1 MNHEY and CDR2 SVGAGI.

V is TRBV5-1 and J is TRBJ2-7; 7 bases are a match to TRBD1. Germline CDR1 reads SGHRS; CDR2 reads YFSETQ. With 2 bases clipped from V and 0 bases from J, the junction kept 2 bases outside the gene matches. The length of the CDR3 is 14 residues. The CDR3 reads CASSFGTDSYEQYF. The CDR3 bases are TGCGCCAGCAGCTTTGGGACAGACTCCTACGAGCAGTACTTC.

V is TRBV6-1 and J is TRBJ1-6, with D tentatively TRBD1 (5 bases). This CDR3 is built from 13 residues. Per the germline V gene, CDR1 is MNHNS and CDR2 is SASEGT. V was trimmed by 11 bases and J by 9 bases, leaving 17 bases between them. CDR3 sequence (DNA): TGTGCCCACCACCTGGGGCCCGGTTCACCCCTCCACTTT. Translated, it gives CAHHLGPGSPLHF.

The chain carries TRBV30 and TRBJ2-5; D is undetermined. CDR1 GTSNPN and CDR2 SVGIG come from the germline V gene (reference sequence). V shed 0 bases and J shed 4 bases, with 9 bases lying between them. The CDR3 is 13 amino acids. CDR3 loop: CAWSVGSSETQYF. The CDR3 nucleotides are TGTGCCTGGAGTGTAGGCAGTTCAGAGACCCAGTACTTC.

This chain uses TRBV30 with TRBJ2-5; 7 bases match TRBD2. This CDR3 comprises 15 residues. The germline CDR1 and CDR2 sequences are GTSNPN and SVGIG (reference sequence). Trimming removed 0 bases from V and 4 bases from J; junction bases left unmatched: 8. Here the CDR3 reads CAWSVYGTMGETQYF. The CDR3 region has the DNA TGTGCCTGGAGTGTCTACGGGACTATGGGAGAGACCCAGTACTTC.

CDR3 nucleotide sequence: TGTGCCAGTAGTATACGCGGGGGGGCCGGTGATACGCAGTATTTT. Protein sequence: CASSIRGGAGDTQYF. This chain links TRBV19 with TRBJ2-3, with 9 nucleotides matching TRBD2. The CDR3 totals 15 residues. The ends lost 2 bases at V and 6 bases at J; junction bases unmatched: 6. The V gene's germline CDR1 is LNHDA and CDR2 SQIVND (reference sequence).

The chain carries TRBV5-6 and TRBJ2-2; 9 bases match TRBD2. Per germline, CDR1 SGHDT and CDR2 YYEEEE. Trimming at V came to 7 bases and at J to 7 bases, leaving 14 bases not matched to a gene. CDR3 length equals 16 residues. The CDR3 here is CASSKDSGRPNGELFF. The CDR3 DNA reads TGTGCCAGCTCCAAGGATAGCGGGAGACCGAACGGGGAGCTGTTTTTT.

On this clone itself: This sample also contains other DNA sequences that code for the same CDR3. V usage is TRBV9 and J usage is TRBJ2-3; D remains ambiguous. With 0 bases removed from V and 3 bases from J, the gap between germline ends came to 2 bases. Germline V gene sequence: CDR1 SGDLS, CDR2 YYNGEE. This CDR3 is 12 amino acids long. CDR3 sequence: CASSVGTDTQYF. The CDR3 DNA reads TGTGCCAGCAGCGTAGGTACAGATACGCAGTATTTT.

The chain's CDR3 is CASASEGPFGTQYF. In DNA form, the CDR3 reads TGTGCCAGCGCTTCGGAGGGACCCTTTGGGACCCAGTACTTC. The rearrangement joins TRBV6-1 to TRBJ2-5; the D gene is possibly TRBD2 (6 bases). CDR3 length: 14 residues. V lost 8 bases to trimming and J lost 7 bases, with 20 bases between them. Germline-derived CDR1 and CDR2 are MNHNS and SASEGT.

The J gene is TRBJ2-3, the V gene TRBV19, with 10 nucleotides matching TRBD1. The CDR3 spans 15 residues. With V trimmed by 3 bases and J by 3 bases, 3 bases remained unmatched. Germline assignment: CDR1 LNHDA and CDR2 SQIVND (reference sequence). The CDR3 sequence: CASSIGGQGTDTQYF. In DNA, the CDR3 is TGTGCCAGTAGTATTGGGGGACAGGGGACAGATACGCAGTATTTT.

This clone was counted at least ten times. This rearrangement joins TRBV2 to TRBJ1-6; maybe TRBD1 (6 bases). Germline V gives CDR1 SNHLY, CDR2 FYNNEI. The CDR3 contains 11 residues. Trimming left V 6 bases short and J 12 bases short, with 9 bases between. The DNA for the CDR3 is TGTGCCAGCAGCCTAGGGGGACCCCTCCACTTT. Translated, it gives CASSLGGPLHF.

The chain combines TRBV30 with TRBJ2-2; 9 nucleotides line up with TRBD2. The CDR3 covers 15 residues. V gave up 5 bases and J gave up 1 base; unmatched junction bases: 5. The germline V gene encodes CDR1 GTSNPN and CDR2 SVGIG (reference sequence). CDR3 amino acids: CAWVFSGRNTGELFF. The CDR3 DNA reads TGTGCCTGGGTCTTTAGCGGGAGGAACACCGGGGAGCTGTTTTTT.